The 27 T cell receptor beta chains reported below all come from one sample, sequenced in a study of shared clonotypes between healthy human individuals. Profiled with immunoSEQ multiplex PCR; TCRdb holds only in-frame clones, not every one. The sample consists of millions of clones, approximately 95% of them appearing once. The sequencing input was naive CD4+ T cells from PBMCs. Subset meaning: CD45RA+ positively selected. The receptors were gathered from a young man in good health. Some clones in this sample may be carry-over from other donors' samples.

The rearrangement joins TRBV5-1 to TRBJ2-3; D gene ambiguous. Germline assignment: CDR1 SGHRS and CDR2 YFSETQ. The CDR3 totals 13 residues. The V and J ends lost 3 bases and 5 bases respectively, with 10 bases between them. The CDR3 region has the DNA TGCGCCAGCAGCTCGGACGGTGTAGATACGCAGTATTTT. This sequence encodes CASSSDGVDTQYF.

The chain is built from TRBV2 and TRBJ1-4; no firm D call. The CDR3 runs 13 residues. The V gene lost 8 bases and the J gene lost 3 bases, with 10 bases spanning the gap. The V gene's germline CDR1 is SNHLY and CDR2 FYNNEI. The CDR3 nucleotides read TGTGCCAGCGAAGTGAGTCCTAATGAAAAACTGTTTTTT. Translated, it gives CASEVSPNEKLFF.

The gene calls are TRBV14 and TRBJ2-7, with D perhaps TRBD1 (7 bases). CDR1 and CDR2 from the germline V gene are SGHDN and FVKESK. Trimming removed 2 bases from V and 1 base from J, with 12 bases in between. CDR3 length: 15 residues. This chain's CDR3 is CASSQWRDRSYEQYF. In DNA form, the CDR3 reads TGTGCCAGCAGCCAATGGCGGGACAGATCCTACGAGCAGTACTTC.

Comments on this clone: Additional DNA sequences in this sample encode the identical CDR3. The chain carries TRBV6-1 and TRBJ1-5, with D unclear. With 2 bases removed from V and 6 bases from J, the gap between germline ends came to 8 bases. The length of the CDR3 is 13 residues. Per germline, CDR1 MNHNS and CDR2 SASEGT. CDR3: CASSELGSQPQHF. In nucleotides, the CDR3 is TGTGCCAGCAGTGAATTGGGATCTCAGCCCCAGCATTTT.

The chain has TRBV5-4 and TRBJ2-7; 7 bases match TRBD2. Unmatched junction bases numbered 6, after V lost 3 bases and J lost 3 bases. Germline-derived CDR1 and CDR2 are SGHNT and YYREEE (reference sequence). CDR3 length: 14 amino acids. CDR3 sequence: CASSWGTGGYEQYF. The CDR3 nucleotides are TGTGCCAGCAGCTGGGGTACGGGAGGCTACGAGCAGTACTTC.

The chain links TRBV28 to TRBJ2-3; perhaps TRBD1 as D (6 bases). Germline V gene data show CDR1 as MDHEN and CDR2 as SYDVKM. The V and J ends lost 6 bases and 5 bases respectively, with 18 bases between them. This CDR3 region has 15 residues. CDR3: CASSLTGLIEDTQYF. CDR3 sequence (DNA): TGTGCCAGCAGCCTTACAGGGTTAATAGAAGATACGCAGTATTTT.

This clone is a singleton in its sample. This same CDR3 is encoded by further DNA sequences in the sample. The rearrangement links TRBV5-1 to TRBJ2-1; D unclear. Germline CDR1 and CDR2: SGHRS and YFSETQ. The CDR3 spans 13 residues. V lost 0 bases to trimming and J lost 8 bases, with 9 bases between them. This CDR3 reads CASSLGLVDEQFF. The CDR3 DNA follows: TGCGCCAGCAGCTTGGGGCTAGTGGATGAGCAGTTCTTC. The whole variable domain, remainder taken from reference TRBV5-1 and TRBJ2-1, is KAGVTQTPRYLIKTRGQQVTLSCSPISGHRSVSWYQQTPGQGLQFLFEYFSETQRNKGNFPGRFSGRQFSNSRSEMNVSTLELGDSALYLCASSLGLVDEQFFGPGTRLTVL.

The V gene is TRBV10-2, the J gene TRBJ2-1, with D tentatively TRBD1 or TRBD2 (5 bases each). This CDR3 is built from 11 residues. Germline values: CDR1 WSHSY, CDR2 SAAADI. V gave up 1 base and J gave up 14 bases, with 9 bases separating them. CDR3 amino acids: CASSEWDLKFF. The CDR3 DNA reads TGCGCCAGCAGTGAGTGGGACCTGAAGTTCTTC.

The chain couples TRBV28 to TRBJ2-5; perhaps TRBD2 as D (6 bases). Germline V lookup: CDR1 MDHEN, CDR2 SYDVKM. The CDR3 has 14 amino acids. V was pared by 4 bases and J by 5 bases, with 14 bases between. The CDR3 DNA reads as TGTGCCAGCAGTTCACCACCGGGGGTTGAGACCCAGTACTTC. It is translated as CASSSPPGVETQYF.

This clone was observed a handful of times. The V and J genes are TRBV7-9 and TRBJ1-1; unclear D gene. CDR3 length: 16 residues. Trimming took 2 bases from V and 0 from J, leaving 13 bases between them. Germline-derived CDR1 and CDR2 are SEHNR and FQNEAQ (reference sequence). The CDR3 protein is CASSLSTTGVNTEAFF. As DNA, the CDR3 is TGTGCCAGCAGCTTAAGTACTACGGGCGTGAACACTGAAGCTTTCTTT.

CDR3 bases: TGTGCCAGCAGCTTAGCGTTAGGGCTAGCGGGAGGTACAGATACGCAGTATTTT. This translates into CASSLALGLAGGTDTQYF. V is TRBV7-2 and J is TRBJ2-3; 11 nucleotides line up with TRBD2. Germline CDR1 is SGHTA and CDR2 is FQGNSA. This CDR3 has 18 amino acids. V trimming: 0 bases; J trimming: 3 bases; junction bases outside the gene matches: 8.

The chain uses TRBV5-6 and TRBJ2-7; D ambiguous. Looked up from germline, CDR1 is SGHDT and CDR2 is YYEEEE. With 0 bases removed from V and 0 bases from J, the gap between germline ends came to 7 bases. The CDR3 spans 14 residues. CDR3 sequence: CASSLVGYSYEQYF. The CDR3 DNA reads TGTGCCAGCAGCTTGGTGGGGTACTCCTACGAGCAGTACTTC.

V gene TRBV7-3 combines with J gene TRBJ1-2; possible D gene TRBD1, 5 bases. The germline V and J ends were trimmed by 5 bases and 3 bases, with 13 bases remaining between them. Germline CDR1 is SGHTA and CDR2 is FQGTGA. The CDR3 covers 14 residues. The CDR3 spells CASSPRRGDYGYTF. The CDR3 nucleotides read TGTGCCAGCAGCCCCCGAAGGGGTGACTATGGCTACACCTTC.

This rearrangement joins TRBV11-2 to TRBJ2-7, with 12 bases lining up with TRBD2. The CDR3 consists of 17 residues. The ends lost 3 bases at V and 4 bases at J; junction bases unmatched: 10. Germline CDR1 and CDR2: SGHAT and FQNNGV. The CDR3 region is CASSLLLAGGPRYEQYF. The CDR3 DNA reads TGTGCCAGCAGCTTGTTGCTAGCGGGAGGGCCCCGTTACGAGCAGTACTTC.

With regard to this clone: The sample contains more than one DNA sequence encoding this CDR3. The chain carries TRBV7-8 and TRBJ2-1; 10 bases are shared with TRBD2. V gave up 1 base and J gave up 8 bases; unmatched junction bases: 2. Looked up from germline, CDR1 is SGHVS and CDR2 is FQNEAQ. The length of the CDR3 is 14 residues. The DNA of the CDR3 is TGTGCCAGCAGCTTAGGACTAGCGGGTGATGAGCAGTTCTTC. Its protein product is CASSLGLAGDEQFF.

CDR3 loop: CASSQSGWEQFF. In DNA form, the CDR3 reads TGTGCCAGCAGCCAGTCTGGCTGGGAGCAGTTCTTC. The rearrangement uses TRBV14 and TRBJ2-1; no clear D gene. The length of the CDR3 is 12 residues. Germline lookup yields CDR1 SGHDN and CDR2 FVKESK. Trimming removed 3 bases at V and 10 bases at J, with 10 bases between.

The genes are TRBV7-3 and TRBJ2-1; no clear D. Germline V lookup: CDR1 SGHTA, CDR2 FQGTGA. The V end lost 1 base, the J end lost 12 bases, and 10 bases lay between the germline ends. There are 12 residues in the CDR3. Here the CDR3 DNA reads TGTGCCAGCAGCTTAAATGGCCTGACGCAGTTCTTC. Protein product: CASSLNGLTQFF.

J is TRBJ2-7 and V is TRBV6-5, with 9 positions matching TRBD1. CDR1 is MNHEY and CDR2 is SVGAGI in the germline V gene. The CDR3 loop spans 14 amino acids. V dropped 5 bases and J dropped 5; count of bases not matched to a gene: 7. Here the CDR3 DNA reads TGTGCCAGCAGTAGGAGGACAGGGGACCACGAGCAGTACTTC. Its protein is CASSRRTGDHEQYF.

The chain carries TRBV6-6 and TRBJ2-7, with D perhaps matching TRBD2 (6 bases). Germline V gene lookup returns CDR1 MNHNY and CDR2 SVGAGI (reference sequence). This CDR3 spans 13 amino acids. Trimming shortened V by 8 bases and J by 0 bases, and 11 bases separated the two germline ends. The CDR3 nucleotides read TGTGCCAGCCGAGCGGGCGCCTCCTACGAGCAGTACTTC. Translating it yields CASRAGASYEQYF.

The chain carries TRBV28 and TRBJ2-7; tentative D call: TRBD2 (6 bases). This CDR3 region has 15 residues. Germline V lookup: CDR1 MDHEN, CDR2 SYDVKM. V lost 6 bases and J 2 bases, leaving 17 bases between the germline ends. For the CDR3, the DNA is TGTGCCAGCAGCCTCGGGGGAAGGCGCCCCTACGAGCAGTACTTC. Translating gives CASSLGGRRPYEQYF. Full variable domain (remainder filled in from reference TRBV28 and TRBJ2-7): DVKVTQSSRYLVKRTGEKVFLECVQDMDHENMFWYRQDPGLGLRLIYFSYDVKMKEKGDIPEGYSVSREKKERFSLILESASTNQTSMYLCASSLGGRRPYEQYFGPGTRLTVT.

This sequence joins TRBV5-1 and TRBJ2-5, with 8 positions matching TRBD2. Germline V gene sequence: CDR1 SGHRS, CDR2 YFSETQ. This CDR3 region has 17 residues. Trimming at V came to 1 base and at J to 1 base, leaving 9 bases not matched to a gene. The CDR3 coding sequence is TGCGCCAGCAGCTTGAACGTGGAACTAGCGGTCCAAGAGACCCAGTACTTC. Amino acid sequence: CASSLNVELAVQETQYF.

This clone occurred once. The rearrangement uses TRBV7-2 and TRBJ2-3; 10 bases line up with TRBD2. The CDR3 totals 19 residues. J lost 0 bases, V lost 5 bases, and 14 bases had no gene match. Germline lookup yields CDR1 SGHTA and CDR2 FQGNSA. The CDR3 region is CASSAPRLAGATSTDTQYF. CDR3 bases: TGTGCCAGCAGCGCCCCCCGCCTAGCGGGAGCCACTAGCACAGATACGCAGTATTTT.

The genes are TRBV5-4 and TRBJ2-1; 12 bases are a match to TRBD2. Germline V gene sequence: CDR1 SGHNT, CDR2 YYREEE (reference sequence). CDR3 size: 15 residues. The ends lost 6 bases at V and 6 bases at J; junction bases unmatched: 7. The CDR3 DNA reads TGTGCCAGCACGACATGGACTAGCGGGGTCAATGAGCAGTTCTTC. It codes for CASTTWTSGVNEQFF. The entire variable domain, with the rest obtained from reference TRBV5-4 and TRBJ2-1, is as follows: ETGVTQSPTHLIKTRGQQVTLRCSSQSGHNTVSWYQQALGQGPQFIFQYYREEENGRGNFPPRFSGLQFPNYSSELNVNALELDDSALYLCASTTWTSGVNEQFFGPGTRLTVL.

This clone was detected a few times. Other DNA sequences in this sample translate to the same CDR3. The rearrangement links TRBV5-1 to TRBJ1-1; D unclear. Looked up from germline, CDR1 is SGHRS and CDR2 is YFSETQ. This CDR3 comprises 14 residues. Trimming shortened V by 4 bases and J by 1 base, and 11 bases separated the two germline ends. The CDR3 DNA sequence: TGCGCCAGCAGCCCGAATAGGGCGAACACTGAAGCTTTCTTT. This gives the protein CASSPNRANTEAFF.

V is TRBV7-2 and J is TRBJ1-5; 10 bases map to TRBD1. The J segment lost 3 bases and the V segment lost 4 bases, leaving 3 bases of the junction unmatched. Germline CDR1 reads SGHTA; CDR2 reads FQGNSA. CDR3 length equals 15 residues. The CDR3 here is CASSSDRGNNQPQHF. The CDR3 bases are TGTGCCAGCAGCTCGGACAGGGGGAACAATCAGCCCCAGCATTTT.

The rearrangement uses TRBV11-3 and TRBJ1-1, with D hard to call. V was cut by 1 base and J by 6 bases, with 9 bases left in between. This CDR3 is 13 amino acids long. Per the germline V gene, CDR1 is SGHNT and CDR2 is YENEEA. The CDR3 reads CASSLVPAAEAFF. The CDR3 DNA sequence: TGTGCCAGCAGCTTAGTTCCCGCTGCTGAAGCTTTCTTT.

This clone was recorded only once. The CDR3 spells CAWTSGQINYGYTF. The CDR3 DNA reads TGTGCCTGGACATCCGGGCAGATTAACTATGGCTACACCTTC. The chain joins TRBV30 to TRBJ1-2; D call uncertain. V was cut by 4 bases and J by 1 base, with 13 bases left in between. This CDR3 region has 14 residues. The germline CDR1 and CDR2 sequences are GTSNPN and SVGIG (reference sequence).